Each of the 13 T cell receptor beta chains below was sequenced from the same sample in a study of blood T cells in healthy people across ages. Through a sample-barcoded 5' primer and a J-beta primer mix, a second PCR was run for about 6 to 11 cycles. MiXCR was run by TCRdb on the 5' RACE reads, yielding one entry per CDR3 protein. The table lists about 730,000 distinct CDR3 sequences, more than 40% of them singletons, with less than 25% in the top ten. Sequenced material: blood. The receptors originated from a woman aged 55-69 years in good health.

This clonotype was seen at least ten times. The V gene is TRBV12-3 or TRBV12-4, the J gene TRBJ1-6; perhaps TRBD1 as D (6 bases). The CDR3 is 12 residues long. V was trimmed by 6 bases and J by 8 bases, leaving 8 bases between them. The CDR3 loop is CASSRGDSPLHF. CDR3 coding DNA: TGTGCCAGCAGCAGGGGTGATTCACCCCTCCACTTT.

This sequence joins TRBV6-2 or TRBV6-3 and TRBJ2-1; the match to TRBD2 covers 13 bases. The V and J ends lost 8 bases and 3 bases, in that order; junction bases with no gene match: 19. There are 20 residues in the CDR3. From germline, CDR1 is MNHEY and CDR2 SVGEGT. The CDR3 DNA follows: TGTGCCAGCCGTCACGTCGTGGGACTAGCGGGGACGAGCTTCTACAATGAGCAGTTCTTC. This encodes CASRHVVGLAGTSFYNEQFF.

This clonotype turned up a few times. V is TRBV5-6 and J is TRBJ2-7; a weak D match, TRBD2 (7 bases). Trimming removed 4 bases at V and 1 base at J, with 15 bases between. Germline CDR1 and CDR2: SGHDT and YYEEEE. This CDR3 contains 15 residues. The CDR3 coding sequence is TGTGCCAGCAGCCGGGGGGCAGGGAATTCCTACGAGCAGTACTTC. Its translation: CASSRGAGNSYEQYF.

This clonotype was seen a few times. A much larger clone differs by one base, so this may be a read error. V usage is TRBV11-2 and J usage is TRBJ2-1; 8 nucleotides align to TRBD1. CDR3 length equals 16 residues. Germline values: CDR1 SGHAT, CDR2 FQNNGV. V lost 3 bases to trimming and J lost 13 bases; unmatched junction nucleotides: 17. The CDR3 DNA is TGTGCCAGCAGCTTGCTCCCGGGACAGGTGCAAGAGACCCAGTTCTTC. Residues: CASSLLPGQVQETQFF.

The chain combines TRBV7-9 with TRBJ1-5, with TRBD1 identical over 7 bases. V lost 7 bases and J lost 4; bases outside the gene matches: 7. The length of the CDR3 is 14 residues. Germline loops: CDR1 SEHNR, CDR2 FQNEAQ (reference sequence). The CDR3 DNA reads TGTGCCAGCACCGTAGACAGGGCGAATCAGCCCCAGCATTTT. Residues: CASTVDRANQPQHF.

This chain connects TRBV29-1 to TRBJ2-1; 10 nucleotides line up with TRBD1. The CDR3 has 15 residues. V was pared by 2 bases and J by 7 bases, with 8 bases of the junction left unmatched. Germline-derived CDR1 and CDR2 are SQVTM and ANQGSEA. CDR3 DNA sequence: TGCAGCGTTGAATTGGACAGGGGGTGGTGGAATGAGCAGTTCTTC. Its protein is CSVELDRGWWNEQFF.

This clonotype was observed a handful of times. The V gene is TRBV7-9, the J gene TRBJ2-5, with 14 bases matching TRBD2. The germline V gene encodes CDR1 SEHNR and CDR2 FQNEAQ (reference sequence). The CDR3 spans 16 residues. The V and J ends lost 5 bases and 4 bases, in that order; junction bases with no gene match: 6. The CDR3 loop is CASSMGTSGSGETQYF. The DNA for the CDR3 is TGTGCCAGCAGCATGGGGACTAGCGGGAGTGGAGAGACCCAGTACTTC.

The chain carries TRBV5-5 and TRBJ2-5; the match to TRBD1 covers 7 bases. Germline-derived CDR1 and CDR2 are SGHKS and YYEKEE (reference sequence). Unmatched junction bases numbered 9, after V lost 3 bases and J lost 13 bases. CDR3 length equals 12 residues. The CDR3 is CASSSRQGDPYF. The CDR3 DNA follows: TGTGCCAGCAGCTCCAGACAGGGAGACCCGTACTTC.

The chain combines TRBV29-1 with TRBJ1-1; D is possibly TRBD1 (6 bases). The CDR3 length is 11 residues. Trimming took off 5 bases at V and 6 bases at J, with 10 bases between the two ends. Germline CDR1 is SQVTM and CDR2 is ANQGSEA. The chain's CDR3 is CSVLEGAEAFF. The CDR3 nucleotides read TGCAGCGTTTTGGAGGGGGCTGAAGCTTTCTTT.

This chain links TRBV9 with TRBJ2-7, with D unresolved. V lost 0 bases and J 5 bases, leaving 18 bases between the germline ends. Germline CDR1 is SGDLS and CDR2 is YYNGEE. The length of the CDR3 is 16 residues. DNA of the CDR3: TGTGCCAGCAGCGTAGGGGGAATTCGCGGCGTGGACGAGCAGTACTTC. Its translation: CASSVGGIRGVDEQYF.

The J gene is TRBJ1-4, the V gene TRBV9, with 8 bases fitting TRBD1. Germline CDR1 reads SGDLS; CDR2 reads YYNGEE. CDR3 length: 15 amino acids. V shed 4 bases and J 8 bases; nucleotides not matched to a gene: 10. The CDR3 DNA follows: TGTGCCAGCAGCCCCCGTGACAGGGGTAGAGAAAAACTGTTTTTT. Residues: CASSPRDRGREKLFF.

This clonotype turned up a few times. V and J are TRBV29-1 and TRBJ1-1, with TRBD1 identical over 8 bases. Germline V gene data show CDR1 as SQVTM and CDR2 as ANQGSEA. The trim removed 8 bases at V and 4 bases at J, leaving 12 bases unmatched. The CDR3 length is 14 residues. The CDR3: CSFSGGANPTEAFF. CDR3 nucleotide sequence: TGCAGCTTTTCAGGGGGCGCGAACCCCACTGAAGCTTTCTTT.

CDR3 region: CASSVEETADTQYF. CDR3 coding DNA: TGTGCCAGCAGCGTAGAGGAGACCGCAGATACGCAGTATTTT. This chain connects TRBV9 to TRBJ2-3; no reliable D call. Deletions cut 0 bases from V and 4 bases from J, with 9 bases between. CDR3 length: 14 amino acids. Germline CDR1 reads SGDLS; CDR2 reads YYNGEE.